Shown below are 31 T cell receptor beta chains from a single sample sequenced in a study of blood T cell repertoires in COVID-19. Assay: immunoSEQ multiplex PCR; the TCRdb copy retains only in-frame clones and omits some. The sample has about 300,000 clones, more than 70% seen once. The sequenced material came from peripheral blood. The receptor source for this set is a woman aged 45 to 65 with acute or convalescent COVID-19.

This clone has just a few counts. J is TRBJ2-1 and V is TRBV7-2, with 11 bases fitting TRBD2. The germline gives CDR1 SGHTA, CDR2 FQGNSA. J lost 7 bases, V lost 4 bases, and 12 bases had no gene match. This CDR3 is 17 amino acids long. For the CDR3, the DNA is TGTGCCAGCAGCTCCCCTCTTGATAGCGGGAGGGCGAATGAGCAGTTCTTC. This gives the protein CASSSPLDSGRANEQFF.

The CDR3 here is CASSQDYGTGNDQPQHF. The DNA for the CDR3 is TGTGCCAGCAGCCAAGATTACGGGACAGGGAATGATCAGCCCCAGCATTTT. The rearrangement links TRBV3-1 (or the pseudogene TRBV3-2) to TRBJ1-5; 9 bases match TRBD1. Germline trimming cut 0 bases from V and 5 bases from J; bases unmatched to any gene: 8. The CDR3 runs to 17 residues. The V gene's germline CDR1 is LGHDT and CDR2 YNNKEL (reference sequence).

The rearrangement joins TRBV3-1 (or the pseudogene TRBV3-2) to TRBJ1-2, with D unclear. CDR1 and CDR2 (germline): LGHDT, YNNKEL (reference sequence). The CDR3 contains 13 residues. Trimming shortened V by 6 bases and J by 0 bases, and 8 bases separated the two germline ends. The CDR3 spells CASSADANYGYTF. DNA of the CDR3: TGTGCCAGCAGTGCAGATGCTAACTATGGCTACACCTTC.

The CDR3 DNA reads TGTGCCAGCTACCGAACAGGAGGGGCTGAAGCTTTCTTT. Amino acids: CASYRTGGAEAFF. V is TRBV6-5 and J is TRBJ1-1; D perhaps matches TRBD1 (5 bases). Germline assignment: CDR1 MNHEY and CDR2 SVGAGI. The V end was cut by 8 bases, the J end by 6 bases, with 16 bases between. CDR3 size: 13 residues.

The chain's CDR3 is CASSVGAGNVGETQYF. CDR3 nucleotides: TGTGCCAGCAGCGTAGGGGCGGGAAACGTGGGAGAGACCCAGTACTTC. The chain combines TRBV9 with TRBJ2-5; TRBD2 is a possible D gene (6 bases). Trimming shortened V by 0 bases and J by 4 bases, and 16 bases separated the two germline ends. Germline V CDR1 and CDR2: SGDLS, YYNGEE. The CDR3 is 16 amino acids.

The chain's CDR3 is CASSLVLAAYNEQFF. The CDR3 DNA reads as TGTGCCAGCAGCTTAGTTCTAGCGGCTTACAATGAGCAGTTCTTC. This chain uses TRBV13 with TRBJ2-1, with 7 bases identical to TRBD2. Trimming at V came to 1 base and at J to 4 bases, leaving 4 bases not matched to a gene. Looked up from germline, CDR1 is PRHDT and CDR2 is FYEKMQ (reference sequence). The CDR3 length is 15 residues.

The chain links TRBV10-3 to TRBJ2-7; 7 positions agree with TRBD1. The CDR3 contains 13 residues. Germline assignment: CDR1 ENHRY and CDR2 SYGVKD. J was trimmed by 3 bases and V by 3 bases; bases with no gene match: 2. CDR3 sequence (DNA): TGTGCCATCAGTGAAACAGGGGACTACGAGCAGTACTTC. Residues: CAISETGDYEQYF.

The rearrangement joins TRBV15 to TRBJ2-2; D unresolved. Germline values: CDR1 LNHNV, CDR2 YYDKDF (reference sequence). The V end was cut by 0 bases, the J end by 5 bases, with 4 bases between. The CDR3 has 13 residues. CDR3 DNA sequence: TGTGCCACCAGCAGAGATCTGACCGGGGAGCTGTTTTTT. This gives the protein CATSRDLTGELFF.

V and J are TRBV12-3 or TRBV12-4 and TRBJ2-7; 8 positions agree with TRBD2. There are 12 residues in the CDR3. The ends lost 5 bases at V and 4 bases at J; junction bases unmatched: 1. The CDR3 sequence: CASSPSGYEQYF. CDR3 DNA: TGTGCCAGCAGTCCTAGCGGGTACGAGCAGTACTTC.

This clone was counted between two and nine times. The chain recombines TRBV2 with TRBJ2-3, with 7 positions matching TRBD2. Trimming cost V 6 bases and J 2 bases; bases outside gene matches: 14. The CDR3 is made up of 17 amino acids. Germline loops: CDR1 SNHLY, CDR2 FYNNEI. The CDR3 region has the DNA TGTGCCAGCAGGAGTGATAAGTGGGGGGGATTCACAGATACGCAGTATTTT. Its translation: CASRSDKWGGFTDTQYF.

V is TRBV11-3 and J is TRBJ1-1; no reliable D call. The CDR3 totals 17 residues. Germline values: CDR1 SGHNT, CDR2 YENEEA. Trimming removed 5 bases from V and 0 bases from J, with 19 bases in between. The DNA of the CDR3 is TGTGCCAGCAGCGTCCTGGAGGGCGATACTCTGAACACTGAAGCTTTCTTT. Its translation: CASSVLEGDTLNTEAFF.

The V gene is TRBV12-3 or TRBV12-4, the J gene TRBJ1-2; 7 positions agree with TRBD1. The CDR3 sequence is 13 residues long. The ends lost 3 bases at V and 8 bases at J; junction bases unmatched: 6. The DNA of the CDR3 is TGTGCCAGCAGTTTCGCCGGGACAGAAGGCTACACCTTC. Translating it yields CASSFAGTEGYTF.

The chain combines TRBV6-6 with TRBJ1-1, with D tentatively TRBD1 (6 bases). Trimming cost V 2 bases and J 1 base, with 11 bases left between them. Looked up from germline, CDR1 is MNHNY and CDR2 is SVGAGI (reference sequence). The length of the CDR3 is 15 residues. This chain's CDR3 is CASSYGGAGNTEAFF. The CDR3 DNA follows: TGTGCCAGCAGTTACGGGGGGGCAGGGAACACTGAAGCTTTCTTT.

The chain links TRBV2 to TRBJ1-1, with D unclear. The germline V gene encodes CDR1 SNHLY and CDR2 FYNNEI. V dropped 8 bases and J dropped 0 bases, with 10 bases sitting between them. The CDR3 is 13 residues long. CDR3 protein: CASLVRMNTEAFF. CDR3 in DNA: TGTGCCAGCCTGGTCAGAATGAACACTGAAGCTTTCTTT.

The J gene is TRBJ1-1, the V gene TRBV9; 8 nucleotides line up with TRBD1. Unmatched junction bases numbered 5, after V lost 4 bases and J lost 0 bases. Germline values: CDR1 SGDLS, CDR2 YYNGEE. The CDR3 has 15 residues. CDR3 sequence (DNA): TGTGCCAGCAGCCCTCGGACAGGGATGAACACTGAAGCTTTCTTT. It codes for CASSPRTGMNTEAFF.

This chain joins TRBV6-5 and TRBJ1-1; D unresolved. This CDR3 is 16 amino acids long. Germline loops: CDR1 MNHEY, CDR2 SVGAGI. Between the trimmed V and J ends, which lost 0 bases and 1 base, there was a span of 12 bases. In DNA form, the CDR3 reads TGTGCCAGCAGTTACTCTTATTACGGGGAGAACACTGAAGCTTTCTTT. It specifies CASSYSYYGENTEAFF.

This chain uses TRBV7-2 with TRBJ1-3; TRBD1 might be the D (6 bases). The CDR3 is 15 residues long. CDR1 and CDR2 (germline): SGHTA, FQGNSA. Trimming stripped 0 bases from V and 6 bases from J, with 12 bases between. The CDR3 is CASSLAGQLENTIYF. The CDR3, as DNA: TGTGCCAGCAGCTTAGCAGGACAGTTGGAAAACACCATATATTTT.

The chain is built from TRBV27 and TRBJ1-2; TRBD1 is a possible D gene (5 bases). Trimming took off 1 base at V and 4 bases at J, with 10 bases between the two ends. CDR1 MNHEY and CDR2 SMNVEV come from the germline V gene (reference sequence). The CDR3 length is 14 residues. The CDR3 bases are TGTGCCAGCAGTTTATACTCGGGGGGCTATGGCTACACCTTC. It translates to CASSLYSGGYGYTF.

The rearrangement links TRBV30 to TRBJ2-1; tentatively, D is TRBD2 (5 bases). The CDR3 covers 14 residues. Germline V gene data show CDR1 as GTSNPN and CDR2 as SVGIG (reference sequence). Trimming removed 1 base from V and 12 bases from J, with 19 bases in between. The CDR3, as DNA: TGTGCCTGGAGTGGAGGGAGCCACGGTATTAGGCAGTTCTTC. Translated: CAWSGGSHGIRQFF.

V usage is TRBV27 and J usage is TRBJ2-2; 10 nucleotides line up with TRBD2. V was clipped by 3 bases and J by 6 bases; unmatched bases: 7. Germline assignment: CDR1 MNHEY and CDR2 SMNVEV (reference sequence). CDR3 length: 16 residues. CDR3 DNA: TGTGCCAGCAGTTTCTCTAGCGGGAGTTTAGCCGGGGAGCTGTTTTTT. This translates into CASSFSSGSLAGELFF.

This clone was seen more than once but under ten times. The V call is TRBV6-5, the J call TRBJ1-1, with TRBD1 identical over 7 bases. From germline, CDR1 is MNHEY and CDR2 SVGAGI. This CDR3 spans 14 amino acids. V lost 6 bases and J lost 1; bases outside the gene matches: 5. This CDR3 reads CASSRDRRNTEAFF. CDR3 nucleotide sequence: TGTGCCAGCAGCCGGGACAGAAGGAACACTGAAGCTTTCTTT.

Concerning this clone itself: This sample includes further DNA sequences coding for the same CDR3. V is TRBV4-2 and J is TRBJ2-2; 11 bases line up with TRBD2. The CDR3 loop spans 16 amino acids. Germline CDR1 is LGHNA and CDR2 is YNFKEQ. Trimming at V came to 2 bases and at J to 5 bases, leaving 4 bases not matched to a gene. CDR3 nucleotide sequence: TGTGCCAGCAGCCAAAAGACTAGCGGGGATACCGGGGAGCTGTTTTTT. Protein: CASSQKTSGDTGELFF.

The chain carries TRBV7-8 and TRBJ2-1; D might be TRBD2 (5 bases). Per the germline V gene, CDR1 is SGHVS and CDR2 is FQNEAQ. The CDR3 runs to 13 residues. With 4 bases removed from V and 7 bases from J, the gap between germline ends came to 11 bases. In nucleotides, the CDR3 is TGTGCCAGCAGCTCCGGGATCCCAAATGAGCAGTTCTTC. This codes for CASSSGIPNEQFF.

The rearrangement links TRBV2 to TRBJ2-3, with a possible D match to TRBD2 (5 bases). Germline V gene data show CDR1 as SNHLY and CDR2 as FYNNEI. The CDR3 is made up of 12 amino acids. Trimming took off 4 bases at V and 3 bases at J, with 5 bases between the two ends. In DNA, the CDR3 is TGTGCCAGCAGTGGGGAGACAGATACGCAGTATTTT. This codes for CASSGETDTQYF.

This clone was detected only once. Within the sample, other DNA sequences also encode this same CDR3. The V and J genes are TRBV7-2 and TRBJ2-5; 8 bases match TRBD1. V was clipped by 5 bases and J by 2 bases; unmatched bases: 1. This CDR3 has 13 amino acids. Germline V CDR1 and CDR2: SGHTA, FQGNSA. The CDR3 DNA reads TGTGCCAGCAGCAGACAGGGGCAAGAGACCCAGTACTTC. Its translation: CASSRQGQETQYF. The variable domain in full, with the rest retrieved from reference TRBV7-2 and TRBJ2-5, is GAGVSQSPSNKVTEKGKDVELRCDPISGHTALYWYRQSLGQGLEFLIYFQGNSAPDKSGLPSDRFSAERTGGSVSTLTIQRTQQEDSAVYLCASSRQGQETQYFGPGTRLLVL.

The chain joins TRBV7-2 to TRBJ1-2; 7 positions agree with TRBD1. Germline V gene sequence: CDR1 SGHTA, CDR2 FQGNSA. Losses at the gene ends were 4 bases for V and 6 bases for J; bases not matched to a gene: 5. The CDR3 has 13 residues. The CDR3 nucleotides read TGTGCCAGCAGCTGGAAGGGGGCGCATGGCTACACCTTC. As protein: CASSWKGAHGYTF.

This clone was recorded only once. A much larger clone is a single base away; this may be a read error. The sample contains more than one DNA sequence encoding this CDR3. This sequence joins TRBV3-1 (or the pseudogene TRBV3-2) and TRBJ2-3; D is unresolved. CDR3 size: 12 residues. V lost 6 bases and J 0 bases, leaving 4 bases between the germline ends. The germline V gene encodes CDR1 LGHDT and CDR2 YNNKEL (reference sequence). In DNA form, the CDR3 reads TGTGCCAGCAGTCTTAGCACAGATACGCAGTATTTT. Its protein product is CASSLSTDTQYF.

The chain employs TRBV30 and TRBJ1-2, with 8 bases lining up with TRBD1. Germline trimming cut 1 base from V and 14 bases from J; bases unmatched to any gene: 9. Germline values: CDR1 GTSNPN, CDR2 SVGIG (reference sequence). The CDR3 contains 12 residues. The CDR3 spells CAWSGPGGLGTF. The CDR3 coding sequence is TGTGCCTGGAGTGGACCAGGGGGCCTGGGGACCTTC.

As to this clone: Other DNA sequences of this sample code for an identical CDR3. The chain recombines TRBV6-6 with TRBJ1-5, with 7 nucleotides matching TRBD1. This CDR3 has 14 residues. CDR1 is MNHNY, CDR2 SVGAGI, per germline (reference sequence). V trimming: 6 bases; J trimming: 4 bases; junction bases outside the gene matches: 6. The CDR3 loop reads CASSRGQVNQPQHF. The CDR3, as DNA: TGTGCCAGCAGCCGTGGACAGGTGAATCAGCCCCAGCATTTT.

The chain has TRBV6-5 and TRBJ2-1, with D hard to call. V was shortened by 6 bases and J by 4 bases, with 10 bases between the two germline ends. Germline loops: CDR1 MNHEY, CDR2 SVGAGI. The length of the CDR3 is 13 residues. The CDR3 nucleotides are TGTGCCAGCAGCCGGAGAGAGTACAATGAGCAGTTCTTC. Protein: CASSRREYNEQFF.

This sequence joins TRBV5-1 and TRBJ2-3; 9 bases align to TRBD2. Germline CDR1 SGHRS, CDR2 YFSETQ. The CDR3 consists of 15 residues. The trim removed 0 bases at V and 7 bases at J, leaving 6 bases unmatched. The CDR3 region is CASSLEGTSLNTQYF. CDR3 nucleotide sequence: TGCGCCAGCAGCTTGGAAGGGACTAGCTTAAATACGCAGTATTTT.